This T cell receptor beta chain was identified in a study of response to subunit inactivated influenza vaccine. TCRdb recomputed calls from the RT-PCR reads with MiXCR, one row per CDR3 protein. This sample has roughly 500,000 distinct CDR3 sequences; 25% occur once, and the top ten carry over 1.5%. This clonotype was detected only a few times. V was cut by 1 base and J by 5 bases, with 9 bases left in between. Germline assignment: CDR1 SGHTA and CDR2 FQGNSA. CDR3 length: 14 residues. The chain carries TRBV7-2 and TRBJ2-1, with a tentative D call TRBD1 (5 bases). The sequences come from CD4+ T cells sorted from PBMCs, collected about 5 days after vaccination. This TCR came from a man between 45 and 60 years old who received an inactivated influenza vaccine. The CDR3 protein is CASSLGQGNNEQFF. CDR3 sequence (DNA): TGTGCCAGCAGCTTAGGGCAGGGCAACAATGAGCAGTTCTTC.